The T cell receptor beta chain described here comes from a study of blood T cell repertoires in COVID-19. The repertoire was sequenced with immunoSEQ multiplex PCR; TCRdb's copy has only in-frame clones and lacks some. The data contain some 200,000 clones, roughly 88% of them singletons. Sequenced input: peripheral blood. The source of this sequence is a woman aged 35 to 49 who had recovered from COVID-19.

Here the CDR3 reads CASSLAPEDQPQHF. CDR3 bases: TGTGCCAGCAGCTTGGCTCCAGAGGATCAGCCCCAGCATTTT. The genes are TRBV5-6 and TRBJ1-5; D call uncertain. Germline lookup yields CDR1 SGHDT and CDR2 YYEEEE. V was cut by 0 bases and J by 5 bases, with 9 bases left in between. The CDR3 consists of 14 residues.